Here is one TCR beta chain with its context. Its antigen is not known. This entry belongs to a study of a mutant IDH1 vaccine in newly diagnosed glioma. Study summary: Vaccines began 4-6 weeks after radiotherapy alone, or with temozolomide cycles. Patients previously underwent radiotherapy, temozolomide, or both, and most underwent both. Findings of the study overall: Among patients, roughly 95% showed immune responses induced by the vaccine.

The length of the CDR3 is 18 residues. Germline V lookup: CDR1 MNHNS, CDR2 SASEGT. V lost 2 bases to trimming and J lost 2 bases; unmatched junction nucleotides: 7. Produced via immunoSEQ multiplex PCR; TCRdb's table is partial and in-frame only. The sample shows approximately 100,000 clones, approximately 89% of them seen only once. Time point in this sample: week 47, end of study. Each dose delivered 300 ug of mutant IDH1 20-mer peptide subcutaneously with imiquimod. Patients were given eight vaccinations, scheduled in weeks 1, 3, 5, 7, 11, 15, 19 and 23. The rearrangement joins TRBV6-1 to TRBJ2-7; 15 bases match TRBD2. The receptor comes from a woman between 45 and 65 years old with glioma. Sequenced material: PBMCs, taken from a glioma patient whose treatment included an IDH1 peptide vaccine. CDR3 loop: CASSEIGLAGGRTYEQYF. The DNA for the CDR3 is TGTGCCAGCAGTGAAATCGGACTAGCGGGAGGGAGGACCTACGAGCAGTACTTC.